This is a list of T cell receptor beta chains from one sample in a study of technical replicates of blood from a handful of donors. The data were produced by immunoSEQ multiplex PCR, yet TCRdb's version contains in-frame clones alone and is incomplete. Of 44,000 or so clones listed, about 90% are singletons. The sample was PBMCs. The receptor set was obtained from a human donor in good health. Some clones in this sample may be carry-over from other donors' samples. Each CDR3 is given with its conserved first and last residue. D genes are given only for firm matches. Expanded clones get a size class; other rows say once, few or many, or leave the size out.

v_gene: TRBV25-1; j_gene: TRBJ2-3; d_gene: -; abundance: -; CDR3nt: TGTGCCAGCAGTGAATTCCTCAGCCGGGATACAGATACGCAGTATTTT; CDR3aa: CASSEFLSRDTDTQYF
v_gene: TRBV19; j_gene: TRBJ1-5; d_gene: -; abundance: once; CDR3nt: TGTGCCAGTAGTATAGACCCGCTCCGGACAGCATATAGCAATCAGCCCCAGCATTTT; CDR3aa: CASSIDPLRTAYSNQPQHF
v_gene: TRBV7-3; j_gene: TRBJ1-2; d_gene: TRBD1; abundance: medium-sized; CDR3nt: TGTGCCAGCAGCTCGACAGGGTCCCCGTATGGCTACACCTTC; CDR3aa: CASSSTGSPYGYTF
v_gene: TRBV2; j_gene: TRBJ1-6; d_gene: TRBD1; abundance: -; CDR3nt: TGTGCCAGCAGGCCTCAGGGGGCTTCCTATAATTCACCCCTCCACTTT; CDR3aa: CASRPQGASYNSPLHF
v_gene: TRBV7-8; j_gene: TRBJ2-7; d_gene: -; abundance: once; CDR3nt: TGTGCCAGCACCCGGGGGGCGTACTCCTACGAGCAGTACTTC; CDR3aa: CASTRGAYSYEQYF
v_gene: TRBV29-1; j_gene: TRBJ2-3; d_gene: -; abundance: -; CDR3nt: TGCAGCGTTGAACTAACTACGCAGTATTTT; CDR3aa: CSVELTTQYF
v_gene: TRBV7-7; j_gene: TRBJ2-3; d_gene: -; abundance: once; CDR3nt: TGTGCCAGCAGCTTGGGGACACCCACAGATACGCAGTATTTT; CDR3aa: CASSLGTPTDTQYF
v_gene: TRBV30; j_gene: TRBJ2-1; d_gene: -; abundance: -; CDR3nt: TGTGCCTGGAGTTTACAGGGTGGTGAGCAGTTCTTC; CDR3aa: CAWSLQGGEQFF
v_gene: TRBV19; j_gene: TRBJ2-2; d_gene: TRBD1; abundance: once; CDR3nt: TGTGCCAGTAGCATCCCAGGCAGGGGGCTGGGCGGGGAGCTGTTTTTT; CDR3aa: CASSIPGRGLGGELFF
v_gene: TRBV11-3; j_gene: TRBJ2-1; d_gene: TRBD2; abundance: once; CDR3nt: TGTGCCAGCAGCTCCGGGGAGGGGATGGGCAACAATGAGCAGTTCTTC; CDR3aa: CASSSGEGMGNNEQFF
v_gene: TRBV4-2; j_gene: TRBJ2-7; d_gene: TRBD2; abundance: -; CDR3nt: TGTGCCAGCAGCCAAGCCACGGGGGGTGGCGAGCAGTACTTC; CDR3aa: CASSQATGGGEQYF
v_gene: TRBV2; j_gene: TRBJ1-5; d_gene: TRBD1; abundance: -; CDR3nt: TGTGCCAGCAGTTCAACTAACAGGGGAGGATTCAGCAATCAGCCCCAGCATTTT; CDR3aa: CASSSTNRGGFSNQPQHF
v_gene: TRBV25-1; j_gene: TRBJ2-7; d_gene: -; abundance: -; CDR3nt: TGTGCCAGCAGGGCCCCCAGGGCTGGGGAGCAGTACTTC; CDR3aa: CASRAPRAGEQYF
v_gene: TRBV6-1; j_gene: TRBJ1-1; d_gene: -; abundance: -; CDR3nt: TGTGCCAGCAGTGACAGGGGTTGCACTGAAGCTTTCTTT; CDR3aa: CASSDRGCTEAFF
v_gene: TRBV19; j_gene: TRBJ2-1; d_gene: TRBD1; abundance: -; CDR3nt: TGTGCCAGTACTCAGACAGGGCCCTACAATGAGCAGTTCTTC; CDR3aa: CASTQTGPYNEQFF
v_gene: TRBV6-1; j_gene: TRBJ1-2; d_gene: -; abundance: -; CDR3nt: TGTGCCAGCAGACAGGGCAGTGGAAGCTATGGCTACACCTTC; CDR3aa: CASRQGSGSYGYTF
v_gene: TRBV7-2; j_gene: TRBJ1-6; d_gene: -; abundance: -; CDR3nt: TGTGCCAGCAGCTTAACGTCCCCGGGTTCACCCCTCCACTTT; CDR3aa: CASSLTSPGSPLHF
v_gene: TRBV5-6; j_gene: TRBJ2-2; d_gene: TRBD2; abundance: -; CDR3nt: TGTGCCAGCAGCCCAACTAGCGGGGGATCCGGGGAGCTGTTTTTT; CDR3aa: CASSPTSGGSGELFF
v_gene: TRBV6-5; j_gene: TRBJ2-7; d_gene: TRBD2; abundance: -; CDR3nt: TGTGCCAGCAGACAACTAGCGGGGGTCTCCTACGAGCAGTACTTC; CDR3aa: CASRQLAGVSYEQYF
v_gene: TRBV29-1; j_gene: TRBJ1-1; d_gene: -; abundance: -; CDR3nt: TGCAGCGTTGATCAGGGGAACACTGAAGCTTTCTTT; CDR3aa: CSVDQGNTEAFF
v_gene: TRBV11-2; j_gene: TRBJ2-2; d_gene: -; abundance: -; CDR3nt: TGTGCCAGCAGCTTAGGAGGGAGTGGCGGGGAGCTGTTTTTT; CDR3aa: CASSLGGSGGELFF
v_gene: TRBV7-9; j_gene: TRBJ1-2; d_gene: TRBD1; abundance: -; CDR3nt: TGTGCCAGCAGCTTAGGGGGGGGACAGGGGATATCGGACGGCTACACCTTC; CDR3aa: CASSLGGGQGISDGYTF
v_gene: TRBV30; j_gene: TRBJ2-7; d_gene: -; abundance: -; CDR3nt: TGTGCCTGGAAAGCGGCACCCTACGAGCAGTACTTC; CDR3aa: CAWKAAPYEQYF
v_gene: TRBV10-3; j_gene: TRBJ2-3; d_gene: TRBD2; abundance: -; CDR3nt: TGTGCCATCAGTGAGTTCTCTACTAGCGCCCACACAGATACGCAGTATTTT; CDR3aa: CAISEFSTSAHTDTQYF
v_gene: TRBV5-6; j_gene: TRBJ2-5; d_gene: -; abundance: -; CDR3nt: TGTGCCAGCAGCCCGAGGACAGTACATGCCCCCCAAGAGACCCAGTACTTC; CDR3aa: CASSPRTVHAPQETQYF
v_gene: TRBV29-1; j_gene: TRBJ1-4; d_gene: TRBD1; abundance: -; CDR3nt: TGCAGCGTTGAAGCAGGGGGTGAAAAACTGTTTTTT; CDR3aa: CSVEAGGEKLFF
v_gene: TRBV18; j_gene: TRBJ1-2; d_gene: TRBD1; abundance: -; CDR3nt: TGTGCCAGCTCACCACCCGAGGGACAGATTTATGGCTACACCTTC; CDR3aa: CASSPPEGQIYGYTF
v_gene: TRBV30; j_gene: TRBJ2-3; d_gene: -; abundance: once; CDR3nt: TGTGCCTGGAGTGTACCAGGTTCAGGTACGCAGTATTTT; CDR3aa: CAWSVPGSGTQYF
v_gene: TRBV6-6; j_gene: TRBJ2-7; d_gene: -; abundance: -; CDR3nt: -; CDR3aa: CASSSSSGSSYEQYF
v_gene: TRBV7-9; j_gene: TRBJ2-1; d_gene: -; abundance: -; CDR3nt: TGTGCCAGCAGCTTAGGGGCCCTAGGGAGCGATGAGCAGTTCTTC; CDR3aa: CASSLGALGSDEQFF
v_gene: TRBV6-1; j_gene: TRBJ2-3; d_gene: -; abundance: -; CDR3nt: TGTGCCAGCAGTGTCCCAGGGGGCACAGATACGCAGTATTTT; CDR3aa: CASSVPGGTDTQYF
v_gene: TRBV10-3; j_gene: TRBJ2-4; d_gene: -; abundance: once; CDR3nt: TGTGCCATCAGTGAGGCAGGGGATGTGACCAAAAACATTCAGTACTTC; CDR3aa: CAISEAGDVTKNIQYF
v_gene: TRBV30; j_gene: TRBJ2-1; d_gene: -; abundance: -; CDR3nt: TGTGCCTGGAGTTCGGACAATGAGCAGTTCTTC; CDR3aa: CAWSSDNEQFF
v_gene: TRBV11-2; j_gene: TRBJ1-2; d_gene: TRBD1; abundance: -; CDR3nt: TGTGCCAGCAGCTTCGCAGGGGGCTATGGCTACACCTTC; CDR3aa: CASSFAGGYGYTF
v_gene: TRBV7-7; j_gene: TRBJ2-3; d_gene: TRBD2; abundance: -; CDR3nt: TGTGCCAGCAGCCCTCTAGCGGGGGGAGTCACAGATACGCAGTATTTT; CDR3aa: CASSPLAGGVTDTQYF
v_gene: TRBV28; j_gene: TRBJ1-1; d_gene: TRBD1; abundance: -; CDR3nt: TGTGCCAGCAGTTCCACTTCGACAGGGGGCGCAGCTTTCTTT; CDR3aa: CASSSTSTGGAAFF
v_gene: TRBV6-1; j_gene: TRBJ1-2; d_gene: -; abundance: -; CDR3nt: TGTGCCAGCAGTGTCCGGACAGACTATGGCTACACCTTC; CDR3aa: CASSVRTDYGYTF
v_gene: TRBV4-3; j_gene: TRBJ1-3; d_gene: -; abundance: -; CDR3nt: TGCGCCAGCAGCCAAGACCGGGGGTTTTCTGGAAACACCATATATTTT; CDR3aa: CASSQDRGFSGNTIYF
v_gene: TRBV15; j_gene: TRBJ1-2; d_gene: TRBD1; abundance: -; CDR3nt: TGTGCCACCAGCGGCGGGACAGGGGATGGCTACACCTTC; CDR3aa: CATSGGTGDGYTF